Listed here is a single T cell receptor beta chain. Its matching antigen is unknown. The data stem from a study of T-cell reconstitution after alpha-beta-depleted transplantation in children. Findings of the study overall: One year post-transplant, T-cell counts and diversity were largely derived from T cells produced anew. Surviving recipient T cells and thymic progenitors underlay high day-60 TCRbeta diversity in some patients.

Unique molecular identifiers were built into the TCRbeta library. TCRdb used MiXCR to reprocess the PCR reads, holding one entry per CDR3 protein. The table records hundreds of thousands of distinct CDR3 sequences, roughly 16% of them present only once. V shed 2 bases and J shed 2 bases, with 13 bases lying between them. Germline-derived CDR1 and CDR2 are SGHVS and FQNEAQ. The CDR3 runs to 15 residues. This clonotype was obtained from a male patient under 18 who had a stem cell transplant for acute lymphoblastic leukemia, so the T cells may come from the graft donor. Source: PBMCs, mostly from graft donor cells, taken 360 days after TCRalphabeta/CD19-depleted stem cell transplant. This rearrangement joins TRBV7-8 to TRBJ2-7; tentatively, D is TRBD1 or TRBD2 (5 bases each). In nucleotides, the CDR3 is TGTGCCAGCAGCTTAAAGGCAGGGACCCCCTACGAGCAGTACTTC. It is translated as CASSLKAGTPYEQYF.